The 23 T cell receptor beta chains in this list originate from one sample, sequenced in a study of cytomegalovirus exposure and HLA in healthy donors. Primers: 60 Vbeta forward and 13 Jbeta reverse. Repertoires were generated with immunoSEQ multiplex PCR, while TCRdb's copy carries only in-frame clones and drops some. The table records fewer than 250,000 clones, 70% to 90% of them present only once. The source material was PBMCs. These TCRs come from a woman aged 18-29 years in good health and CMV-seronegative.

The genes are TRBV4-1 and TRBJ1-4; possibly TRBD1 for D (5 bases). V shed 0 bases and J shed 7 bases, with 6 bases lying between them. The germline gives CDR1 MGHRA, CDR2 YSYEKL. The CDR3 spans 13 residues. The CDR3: CASSQEGGEKLFF. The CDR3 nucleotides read TGCGCCAGCAGCCAAGAGGGGGGTGAAAAACTGTTTTTT.

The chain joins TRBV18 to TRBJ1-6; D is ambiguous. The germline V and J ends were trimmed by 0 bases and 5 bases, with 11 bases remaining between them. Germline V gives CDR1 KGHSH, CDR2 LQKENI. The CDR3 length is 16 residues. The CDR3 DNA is TGTGCCAGCTCACCACCGGGAGGCGGAAATAATTCACCCCTCCACTTT. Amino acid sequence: CASSPPGGGNNSPLHF.

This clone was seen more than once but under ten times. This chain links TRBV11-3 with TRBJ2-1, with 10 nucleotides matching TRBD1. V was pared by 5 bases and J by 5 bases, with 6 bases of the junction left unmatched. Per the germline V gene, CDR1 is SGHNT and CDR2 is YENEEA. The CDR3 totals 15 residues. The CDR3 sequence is CASSTRQGANNEQFF. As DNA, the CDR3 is TGTGCCAGCAGCACCCGACAGGGGGCAAACAATGAGCAGTTCTTC.

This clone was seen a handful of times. The CDR3 loop is CASSAPGQVRAQYF. As DNA, the CDR3 is TGTGCCAGCAGTGCCCCGGGACAGGTTCGGGCGCAGTACTTC. This chain links TRBV6-1 with TRBJ2-7, with TRBD1 matching over 8 bases. Trimming cost V 4 bases and J 9 bases; bases outside gene matches: 11. This CDR3 is built from 14 residues. The germline V gene encodes CDR1 MNHNS and CDR2 SASEGT.

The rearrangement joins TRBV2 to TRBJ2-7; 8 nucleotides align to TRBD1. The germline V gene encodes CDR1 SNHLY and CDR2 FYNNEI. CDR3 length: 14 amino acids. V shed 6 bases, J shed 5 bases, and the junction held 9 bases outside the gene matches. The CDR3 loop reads CASSLGQGLNEQYF. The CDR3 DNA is TGTGCCAGCAGCCTCGGACAGGGTCTCAACGAGCAGTACTTC.

The CDR3 here is CASSYSGGQIGTEAFF. CDR3 nucleotides: TGTGCCAGCAGTTACTCTGGGGGACAAATTGGCACTGAAGCTTTCTTT. The chain employs TRBV6-5 and TRBJ1-1; tentatively, D is TRBD1 (6 bases). Trimming pared 0 bases from V and 4 bases from J, leaving 15 bases between. The CDR3 totals 16 residues. Germline V gene lookup returns CDR1 MNHEY and CDR2 SVGAGI.

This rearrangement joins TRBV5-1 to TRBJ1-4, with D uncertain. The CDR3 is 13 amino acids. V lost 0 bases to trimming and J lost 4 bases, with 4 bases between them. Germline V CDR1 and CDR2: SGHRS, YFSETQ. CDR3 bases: TGCGCCAGCAGCTTGGTCCATAATGAAAAACTGTTTTTT. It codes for CASSLVHNEKLFF.

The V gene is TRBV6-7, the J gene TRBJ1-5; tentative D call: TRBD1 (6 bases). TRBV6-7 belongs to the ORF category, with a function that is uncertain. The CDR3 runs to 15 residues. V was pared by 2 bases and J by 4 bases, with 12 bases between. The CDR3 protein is CASSYQGIRNQPQHF. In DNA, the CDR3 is TGTGCCAGCAGTTACCAGGGGATTCGAAATCAGCCCCAGCATTTT.

The CDR3 reads CASSQEQVNYGYTF. CDR3 in DNA: TGTGCCAGCAGCCAAGAACAGGTTAACTATGGCTACACCTTC. The chain joins TRBV14 to TRBJ1-2; the D gene is possibly TRBD1 (5 bases). Germline lookup yields CDR1 SGHDN and CDR2 FVKESK. Trimming took off 0 bases at V and 1 base at J, with 6 bases between the two ends. There are 14 residues in the CDR3.

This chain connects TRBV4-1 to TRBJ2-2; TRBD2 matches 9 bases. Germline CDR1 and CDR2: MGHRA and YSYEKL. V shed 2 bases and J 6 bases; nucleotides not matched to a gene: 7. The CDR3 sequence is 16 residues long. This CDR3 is CASSQKPGLASGELFF. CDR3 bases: TGCGCCAGCAGCCAAAAGCCGGGACTAGCTTCCGGGGAGCTGTTTTTT.

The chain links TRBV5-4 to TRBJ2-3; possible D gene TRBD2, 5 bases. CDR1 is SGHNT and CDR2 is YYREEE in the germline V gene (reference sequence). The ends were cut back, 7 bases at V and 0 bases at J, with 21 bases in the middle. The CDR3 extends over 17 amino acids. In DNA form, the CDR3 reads TGTGCCAGCTCCTCGCGGGTACAGATATCTAGCACAGATACGCAGTATTTT. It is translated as CASSSRVQISSTDTQYF.

This CDR3 reads CASRRDREDGYTF. In DNA, the CDR3 is TGTGCCAGCAGGAGGGACAGGGAAGATGGCTACACCTTC. The chain joins TRBV6-5 to TRBJ1-2, with 9 positions matching TRBD1. After removal of 6 bases from V and 6 bases from J, the junction contained 5 bases not matched to a gene. Germline-derived CDR1 and CDR2 are MNHEY and SVGAGI. The CDR3 sequence is 13 residues long.

CDR3: CASSDGHPNTEAFF. The CDR3 DNA follows: TGCGCCAGCAGTGATGGACATCCGAACACTGAAGCTTTCTTT. This chain uses TRBV5-1 with TRBJ1-1, with a tentative D call TRBD1 (5 bases). V shed 5 bases and J shed 1 base, with 12 bases lying between them. The CDR3 runs to 14 residues. CDR1 and CDR2 (germline): SGHRS, YFSETQ.

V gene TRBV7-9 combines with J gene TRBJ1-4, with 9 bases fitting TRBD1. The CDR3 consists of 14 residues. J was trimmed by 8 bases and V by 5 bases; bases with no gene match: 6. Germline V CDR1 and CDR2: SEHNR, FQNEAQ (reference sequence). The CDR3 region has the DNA TGTGCCAGCAGCGCGGGACAGGGCAGCGAAAAACTGTTTTTT. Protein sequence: CASSAGQGSEKLFF.

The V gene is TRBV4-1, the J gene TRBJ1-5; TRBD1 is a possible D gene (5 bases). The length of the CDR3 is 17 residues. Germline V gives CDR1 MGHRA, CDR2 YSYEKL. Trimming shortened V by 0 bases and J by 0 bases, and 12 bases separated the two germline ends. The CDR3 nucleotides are TGCGCCAGCAGCCAAGATAGCAGGGCGTATAGCAATCAGCCCCAGCATTTT. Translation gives CASSQDSRAYSNQPQHF.

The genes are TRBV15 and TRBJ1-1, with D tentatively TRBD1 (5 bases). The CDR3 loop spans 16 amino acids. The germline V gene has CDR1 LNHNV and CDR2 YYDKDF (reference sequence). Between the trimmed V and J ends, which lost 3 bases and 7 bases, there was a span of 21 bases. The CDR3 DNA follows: TGTGCCACCAGCAGTACCCCTGGGTCAGGGATATTTGAAGCTTTCTTT. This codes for CATSSTPGSGIFEAFF.

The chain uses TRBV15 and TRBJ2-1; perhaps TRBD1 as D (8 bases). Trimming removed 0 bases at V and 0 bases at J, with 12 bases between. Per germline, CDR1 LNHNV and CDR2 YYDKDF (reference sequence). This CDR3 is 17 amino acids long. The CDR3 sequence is CATSRDTGGGSYNEQFF. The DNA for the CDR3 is TGTGCCACCAGCAGAGATACAGGGGGGGGCTCCTACAATGAGCAGTTCTTC.

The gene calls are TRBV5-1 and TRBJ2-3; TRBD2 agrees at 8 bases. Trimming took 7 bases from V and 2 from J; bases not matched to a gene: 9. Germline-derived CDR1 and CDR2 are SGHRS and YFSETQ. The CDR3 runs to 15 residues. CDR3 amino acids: CASSLSGTNTDTQYF. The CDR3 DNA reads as TGCGCCAGCTCCCTTAGCGGGACGAACACAGATACGCAGTATTTT.

CDR3 residues: CASSPGGTPRAYF. The CDR3 coding sequence is TGTGCCAGTTCGCCGGGAGGCACACCCCGGGCGTACTTC. The V call is TRBV27, the J call TRBJ2-7; 7 nucleotides match TRBD2. The junction had 17 bases not matched to a gene; V was cut back by 9 bases and J by 12 bases. The germline CDR1 and CDR2 sequences are MNHEY and SMNVEV (reference sequence). The CDR3 loop spans 13 amino acids.

CDR3 sequence: CASSVRETGEQYF. Here the CDR3 DNA reads TGTGCCAGCAGTGTGCGGGAAACCGGCGAGCAGTACTTC. V is TRBV25-1 and J is TRBJ2-7; maybe TRBD2 (6 bases). Trimming pared 4 bases from V and 6 bases from J, leaving 13 bases between. Per germline, CDR1 MGHDK and CDR2 SYGVNS. The CDR3 contains 13 residues.

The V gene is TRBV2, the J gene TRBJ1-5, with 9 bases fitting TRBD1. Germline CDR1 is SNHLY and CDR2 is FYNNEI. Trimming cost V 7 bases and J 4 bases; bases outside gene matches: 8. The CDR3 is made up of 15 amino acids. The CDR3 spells CASTHDRGRNQPQHF. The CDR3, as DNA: TGTGCCAGCACCCATGACAGGGGGAGAAATCAGCCCCAGCATTTT.

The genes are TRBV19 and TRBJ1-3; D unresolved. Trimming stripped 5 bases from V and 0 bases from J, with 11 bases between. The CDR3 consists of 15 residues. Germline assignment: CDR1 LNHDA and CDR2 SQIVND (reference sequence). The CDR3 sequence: CASSPGNSSGNTIYF. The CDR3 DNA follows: TGTGCCAGTAGTCCGGGGAACTCCTCTGGAAACACCATATATTTT.

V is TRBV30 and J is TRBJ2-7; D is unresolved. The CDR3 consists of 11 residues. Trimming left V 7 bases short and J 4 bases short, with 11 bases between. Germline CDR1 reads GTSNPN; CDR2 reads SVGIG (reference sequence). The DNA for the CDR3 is TGTGCCTTCACCGCAACTTACGAGCAGTACTTC. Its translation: CAFTATYEQYF.